This T cell receptor beta chain was identified during a study of T cell responses to AZD1222 COVID-19 vaccine. Findings and caveats of the study: The peak T cell response came first, and repertoires were sampled only after it.

The assay was immunoSEQ multiplex PCR, and TCRdb's table has in-frame clones only and misses some. This sample has under 200,000 clones, with 94% found just once. The CDR3 runs to 14 residues. Germline CDR1 and CDR2: MNHEY and SMNVEV (reference sequence). Trimming cost V 5 bases and J 3 bases, with 13 bases left between them. Of note for this clone: Its antigen is as yet unknown.

The sequence was collected from an adult in good health. The chain couples TRBV27 to TRBJ1-1; D not certain. The input for sequencing was peripheral blood, taken on day 0 of AZD1222 vaccination. This CDR3 is CASSLTIRHTEAFF. Written as DNA, the CDR3 is TGTGCCAGCAGTCTTACCATAAGACACACTGAAGCTTTCTTT.